This T cell receptor beta chain was obtained from a study of blood T cell repertoires in COVID-19. Study-wide background: Donors in the United States, Italy and Spain gave samples during acute or convalescent COVID-19.

Seattle enrolled patients during active infection and tracked them longitudinally. The table came from immunoSEQ multiplex PCR; TCRdb's copy has only in-frame clones and leaves some out. The table has about 270,000 clones, about four fifths seen once. The sequencing sample was made of peripheral blood. This receptor was taken from a human donor with COVID-19, enrolled during active disease. The donor label of this sample is uncertain.

Here the CDR3 reads CASSPEDQPRYEQYF. The CDR3 DNA sequence: TGCGCCAGCAGCCCGGAGGACCAACCCCGCTACGAGCAGTACTTC. V gene TRBV4-3 combines with J gene TRBJ2-7, with D maybe TRBD2 (5 bases). The germline V gene has CDR1 LGHNA and CDR2 YSLEER. V lost 4 bases and J lost 3, with 16 bases in between. There are 15 residues in the CDR3.